This T cell receptor beta chain stems from a study of T-cell reconstitution after alpha-beta-depleted transplantation in children. This CDR3 is 13 amino acids long. Germline V gives CDR1 SEHNR, CDR2 FQNEAQ (reference sequence). J was trimmed by 4 bases and V by 3 bases; bases with no gene match: 1. This clonotype was seen at least ten times. The TCRbeta library was prepared with unique molecular identifiers. Via MiXCR, TCRdb re-called the PCR reads, giving one row per CDR3 protein. The sample holds 150,000 to 200,000 distinct CDR3 sequences, 14% to 15% seen once. The clonotype originates from a human donor who donated a stem cell graft to a child with acute lymphoblastic leukemia. This specimen consisted of PBMCs from the stem cell graft donor, obtained from the stem cell graft. V gene TRBV7-9 combines with J gene TRBJ1-2; 8 bases line up with TRBD1. In DNA, the CDR3 is TGTGCCAGCAGCTTGACAGGGGCCTATGGCTACACCTTC. Amino acids: CASSLTGAYGYTF.